The 23 T cell receptor beta chains reported below all come from one sample, sequenced in a study of blood T cell repertoires in COVID-19. TCRdb keeps only in-frame clones here, not all; method: immunoSEQ multiplex PCR. Among 75,000 to 100,000 clones listed, around 85% were seen once. Sequencing input: peripheral blood. These receptors were obtained from a woman at least 80 years old with acute or convalescent COVID-19.

There are a few counts of this clone. V gene TRBV5-1 combines with J gene TRBJ1-1; D is perhaps TRBD1 (5 bases). This CDR3 is 16 amino acids long. Trimming removed 2 bases at V and 0 bases at J, with 14 bases between. In germline, CDR1 is SGHRS, CDR2 YFSETQ. In DNA, the CDR3 is TGCGCCAGCAGCTTCGGACAAGCAGGGATGAACACTGAAGCTTTCTTT. Translation: CASSFGQAGMNTEAFF.

V and J are TRBV2 and TRBJ2-5; D not resolved. The germline V gene encodes CDR1 SNHLY and CDR2 FYNNEI. The CDR3 totals 14 residues. V was cut by 3 bases and J by 7 bases, with 15 bases left in between. The DNA of the CDR3 is TGTGCCAGCAGTGACCGGCAGACAAGATCGACCCAGTACTTC. This translates into CASSDRQTRSTQYF.

The V call is TRBV7-9, the J call TRBJ1-1; 10 positions agree with TRBD1. Trimming took 5 bases from V and 5 from J; bases not matched to a gene: 5. The germline V gene encodes CDR1 SEHNR and CDR2 FQNEAQ (reference sequence). The CDR3 totals 14 residues. This chain's CDR3 is CASSQGTGVTEAFF. Written as DNA, the CDR3 is TGTGCCAGCAGCCAGGGGACAGGGGTGACTGAAGCTTTCTTT.

This chain's CDR3 is CASSPFGQNSYEQYF. The CDR3 DNA reads TGTGCCAGCTCACCTTTCGGACAGAATTCCTACGAGCAGTACTTC. V and J are TRBV18 and TRBJ2-7; weak D call: TRBD1 (6 bases). Trimming pared 3 bases from V and 1 base from J, leaving 13 bases between. The CDR3 loop spans 15 amino acids. The germline V gene has CDR1 KGHSH and CDR2 LQKENI.

V gene TRBV28 combines with J gene TRBJ2-4; no firm D call. Trimming cost V 3 bases and J 2 bases, with 8 bases left between them. Germline values: CDR1 MDHEN, CDR2 SYDVKM. This CDR3 comprises 14 residues. The CDR3 protein is CASSFASTKNIQYF. The CDR3 DNA reads as TGTGCCAGCAGTTTTGCGAGTACCAAAAACATTCAGTACTTC.

This chain connects TRBV19 to TRBJ2-1; 12 bases agree with TRBD2. This CDR3 has 15 residues. V shed 1 base and J 9 bases; nucleotides not matched to a gene: 4. Per the germline V gene, CDR1 is LNHDA and CDR2 is SQIVND (reference sequence). This CDR3 is CASSIGLAGVVEQFF. The CDR3 DNA sequence: TGTGCCAGTAGTATAGGACTAGCGGGGGTTGTTGAGCAGTTCTTC. Complete variable domain (other parts from reference TRBV19 and TRBJ2-1): DGGITQSPKYLFRKEGQNVTLSCEQNLNHDAMYWYRQDPGQGLRLIYYSQIVNDFQKGDIAEGYSVSREKKESFPLTVTSAQKNPTAFYLCASSIGLAGVVEQFFGPGTRLTVL.

The J gene is TRBJ1-3, the V gene TRBV7-6; 8 bases fit TRBD1. The V and J ends lost 3 bases and 0 bases, in that order; junction bases with no gene match: 1. The CDR3 runs 15 residues. Looked up from germline, CDR1 is SGHVS and CDR2 is FNYEAQ. The CDR3 DNA follows: TGTGCCAGCAGCTTGGACAGGGTCTCTGGAAACACCATATATTTT. Protein product: CASSLDRVSGNTIYF.

This clone has only a few counts. The chain carries TRBV6-5 and TRBJ1-2; 7 nucleotides match TRBD1. Trimming took 3 bases from V and 6 from J; bases not matched to a gene: 7. From germline, CDR1 is MNHEY and CDR2 SVGAGI. The length of the CDR3 is 14 residues. The CDR3 sequence: CASSYSRGRDGYTF. CDR3 nucleotide sequence: TGTGCCAGCAGTTATAGTAGGGGGCGGGATGGCTACACCTTC.

The rearrangement uses TRBV5-6 and TRBJ1-2; the D gene is possibly TRBD1 (5 bases). V shed 0 bases and J shed 3 bases, with 9 bases lying between them. Germline lookup yields CDR1 SGHDT and CDR2 YYEEEE. The CDR3 extends over 14 amino acids. The CDR3 here is CASSLDRRDYGYTF. DNA for the CDR3: TGTGCCAGCAGCTTGGACAGGAGAGACTATGGCTACACCTTC.

V usage is TRBV18 and J usage is TRBJ1-1, with a tentative D call TRBD1 (6 bases). The CDR3 runs to 15 residues. Looked up from germline, CDR1 is KGHSH and CDR2 is LQKENI. V shed 3 bases and J shed 0 bases, with 11 bases lying between them. The chain's CDR3 is CASSPRQALNTEAFF. DNA of the CDR3: TGTGCCAGCTCACCGCGACAGGCCCTGAACACTGAAGCTTTCTTT.

The V call is TRBV5-1, the J call TRBJ1-3; 7 bases match TRBD1. Germline V gene lookup returns CDR1 SGHRS and CDR2 YFSETQ. The CDR3 covers 15 residues. The junction had 7 bases not matched to a gene; V was cut back by 4 bases and J by 3 bases. The CDR3, as DNA: TGCGCCAGCAGCGCCCCAGACAGGGTTGGAAACACCATATATTTT. Protein product: CASSAPDRVGNTIYF.

The chain combines TRBV27 with TRBJ1-2; D is unresolved. Per the germline V gene, CDR1 is MNHEY and CDR2 is SMNVEV (reference sequence). This CDR3 is built from 16 residues. V lost 6 bases and J 0 bases, leaving 17 bases between the germline ends. CDR3 in amino acids: CASRRPTTGTNYGYTF. Here the CDR3 DNA reads TGTGCCAGCAGACGGCCCACGACCGGGACTAACTATGGCTACACCTTC.

This clone is a singleton in its sample. The chain joins TRBV24-1 to TRBJ2-7, with 10 positions matching TRBD1. Trimming at V came to 5 bases and at J to 4 bases, leaving 4 bases not matched to a gene. CDR1 KGHDR and CDR2 SFDVKD come from the germline V gene. The CDR3 consists of 14 residues. The CDR3 nucleotides are TGTGCCACCAGTGTAGGGGGACAGGGGTACGAGCAGTACTTC. It codes for CATSVGGQGYEQYF.

Only one count was recorded for this clone. The chain recombines TRBV5-4 with TRBJ1-6; the match to TRBD1 covers 10 bases. This CDR3 contains 17 residues. Trimming at V came to 4 bases and at J to 0 bases, leaving 4 bases not matched to a gene. Germline-derived CDR1 and CDR2 are SGHNT and YYREEE (reference sequence). CDR3 nucleotides: TGTGCCAGCAGCCCGGGACAGGGGAGCTCCTATAATTCACCCCTCCACTTT. Translation: CASSPGQGSSYNSPLHF.

This clone showed up just a few times. The chain joins TRBV6-2 or TRBV6-3 to TRBJ2-1, with D hard to call. Trimming removed 0 bases from V and 0 bases from J, with 15 bases in between. Germline assignment: CDR1 MNHEY and CDR2 SVGEGT. The CDR3 contains 18 residues. The CDR3 sequence: CASSYSVGVESSYNEQFF. In nucleotides, the CDR3 is TGTGCCAGCAGTTACTCAGTAGGAGTGGAGAGCTCCTACAATGAGCAGTTCTTC.

The chain uses TRBV14 and TRBJ1-6; the match to TRBD1 covers 7 bases. The CDR3 loop spans 15 amino acids. Trimming took 4 bases from V and 7 from J; bases not matched to a gene: 7. The V gene's germline CDR1 is SGHDN and CDR2 FVKESK. Here the CDR3 reads CASSPLGTVNSPLHF. CDR3 sequence (DNA): TGTGCCAGCAGCCCTCTTGGGACAGTGAATTCACCCCTCCACTTT.

The chain joins TRBV6-6 to TRBJ2-4; tentative D call: TRBD2 (5 bases). Germline loops: CDR1 MNHNY, CDR2 SVGAGI (reference sequence). The CDR3 sequence is 16 residues long. Trimming left V 0 bases short and J 3 bases short, with 12 bases between. The CDR3: CASSYSPGYGKNIQYF. CDR3 DNA sequence: TGTGCCAGCAGTTACTCGCCGGGATACGGCAAAAACATTCAGTACTTC.

In this sample, this clone turned up a few times. This chain uses TRBV30 with TRBJ1-5, with 7 bases matching TRBD1. The CDR3 has 15 residues. With 4 bases clipped from V and 4 bases from J, the junction kept 10 bases outside the gene matches. Germline CDR1 GTSNPN, CDR2 SVGIG (reference sequence). CDR3 sequence: CAWTTGVGSNQPQHF. Here the CDR3 DNA reads TGTGCCTGGACTACAGGGGTGGGTAGTAATCAGCCCCAGCATTTT.

This clone came up once. The chain has TRBV7-9 and TRBJ2-1; 8 bases are a match to TRBD1. Looked up from germline, CDR1 is SEHNR and CDR2 is FQNEAQ (reference sequence). The J segment lost 0 bases and the V segment lost 5 bases, leaving 6 bases of the junction unmatched. CDR3 length: 16 residues. CDR3 DNA: TGTGCCAGCAGCCCGACCACAGGGGGCTCCTACAATGAGCAGTTCTTC. Encoded protein: CASSPTTGGSYNEQFF.

The V call is TRBV9, the J call TRBJ2-1; D is undetermined. The CDR3 has 12 amino acids. Per germline, CDR1 SGDLS and CDR2 YYNGEE. V dropped 4 bases and J dropped 5 bases, with 7 bases sitting between them. The CDR3 nucleotides are TGTGCCAGCAGCCGCTATAACAATGAGCAGTTCTTC. As protein: CASSRYNNEQFF.

The chain links TRBV29-1 to TRBJ1-1; no firm D call. The germline CDR1 and CDR2 sequences are SQVTM and ANQGSEA. The CDR3 contains 12 residues. Trimming left V 7 bases short and J 7 bases short, with 16 bases between. This CDR3 reads CSALDVVLEAFF. CDR3 DNA: TGCAGCGCGCTAGACGTGGTTCTTGAAGCTTTCTTT.

The rearrangement uses TRBV6-6 and TRBJ2-7, with D perhaps matching TRBD1 (5 bases). This CDR3 has 16 residues. The V end was cut by 0 bases, the J end by 2 bases, with 14 bases between. The V gene's germline CDR1 is MNHNY and CDR2 SVGAGI (reference sequence). The CDR3 region is CASSYSSPGRAYEQYF. CDR3 bases: TGTGCCAGCAGTTACTCAAGTCCCGGCAGGGCCTACGAGCAGTACTTC.

DNA of the CDR3: TGTGCCAGCAGCTTGGCGGGGAAAGGCTACACCTTC. It yields the protein CASSLAGKGYTF. V and J are TRBV5-4 and TRBJ1-2; D gene ambiguous. Between the trimmed V and J ends, which lost 0 bases and 8 bases, there was a span of 8 bases. Germline V gives CDR1 SGHNT, CDR2 YYREEE (reference sequence). The CDR3 spans 12 residues.